These T cell receptor beta chains were read from a single sample in a study of shared clonotypes between healthy human individuals. Sequenced by immunoSEQ multiplex PCR; TCRdb stores in-frame clones only, minus some. The repertoire holds around 200,000 clones, over 50% seen once, with 8.5% to 12% in the top ten. Material: memory CD4+ T cells sorted from blood. These receptor sequences come from a man aged 25 to 40 in good health. Both conserved end residues are part of each CDR3. A D gene is named only where the DNA matches it firmly. For some rows the clone size is stated as once, few or many, or as a class when expanded; others skip it.

len	v_gene	abundance	j_gene	d_gene	CDR3nt	CDR3aa
13	TRBV5-1	NA	TRBJ1-4	NA	TGCGCCAGCAGCTTGTCCGGTGATGAAAAACTGTTTTTT	CASSLSGDEKLFF
13	TRBV9	NA	TRBJ2-2	NA	TGTGCCAGCAGCGCCGGAGGGGACGGGGAGCTGTTTTTT	CASSAGGDGELFF
16	TRBV5-8	NA	TRBJ2-7	NA	TGTGCCAGCAGCTTTTTGGGGGGTAAAGGTGGTTTGGAGCAGTACTTC	CASSFLGGKGGLEQYF
16	TRBV5-1	NA	TRBJ2-3	NA	TGCGCCAGTTGGACCGGAGACGGTCACATCCCCGATACGCAGTATTTT	CASWTGDGHIPDTQYF
18	TRBV4-1	NA	TRBJ2-6	TRBD2	TGCGCCAGCAGCCACGGGACTAGCGGGTTATCTGGGGCCAACGTCCTGACTTTC	CASSHGTSGLSGANVLTF
14	TRBV14	NA	TRBJ2-7	TRBD2	TGTGCCAGCAAAAAAGCGGGAGTGACGGGCGAGCAGTACTTC	CASKKAGVTGEQYF
15	TRBV6-6	NA	TRBJ1-5	TRBD1	TGTGCCAGCAGGCTGACAGGGGATGGCAATCAGCCCCAGCATTTT	CASRLTGDGNQPQHF
13	TRBV5-1	NA	TRBJ1-2	TRBD1	TGCGCCAGCGGGGAAAGGGGGCAGAGTGGCTACACCTTC	CASGERGQSGYTF
16	TRBV11-2	NA	TRBJ2-1	NA	TGTGCCAGCAGCTTATTAAGGGGGAGGTCCCGCAATGAGCAGTTCTTC	CASSLLRGRSRNEQFF
15	TRBV5-3	NA	TRBJ1-2	NA	TGTGCCAGAAGCATCCACAGGGAAGCTAACTATGGCTACACCTTC	CARSIHREANYGYTF
16	TRBV15	NA	TRBJ1-2	NA	TGTGCCACCAGCAGAGGGGGCCGTGGAGGGAACTATGGCTACACCTTC	CATSRGGRGGNYGYTF
17	TRBV7-9	NA	TRBJ2-7	TRBD2	TGTGCCAGCAGCGCACAAAAGACTAGCGGTGGGAGCTACGAGCAGTACTTC	CASSAQKTSGGSYEQYF
12	TRBV6-5	NA	TRBJ2-7	TRBD2	TGTGCCAGCACGCGCGGGGAGGGCGAGCAGTACTTC	CASTRGEGEQYF
15	TRBV4-1	NA	TRBJ1-2	NA	TGCGCCAGCAGCCAAGGGGACCGACAGGCGGGTGGCTACACCTTC	CASSQGDRQAGGYTF
14	TRBV5-6	few	TRBJ2-4	TRBD1	TGTGCCAGCAGCCCGGGACAGGCGGGTTACATTCAGTACTTC	CASSPGQAGYIQYF
15	TRBV5-1	once	TRBJ1-1	NA	TGCGCCAGCAGCTCGCTAGGCCGGGCAAACACTGAAGCTTTCTTT	CASSSLGRANTEAFF
13	TRBV6-5	NA	TRBJ1-1	NA	TGTGCCAGCAGTAAACGGGCCAGGCCTGAAGCTTTCTTT	CASSKRARPEAFF
14	TRBV27	NA	TRBJ2-7	NA	TGTGCCAGCAGTTTGCAGGGAAGGTCCTACGAGCAGTACTTC	CASSLQGRSYEQYF
15	TRBV6-1	NA	TRBJ2-7	NA	TGTGCCACGAATCCCGGGATATCGGTTTCCTACGAGCAGTACTTC	CATNPGISVSYEQYF
16	TRBV10-1	once	TRBJ2-1	NA	TGCGCCAGCAGTGAATTCGGGTCGCTTGGGATCAATGAGCAGTTCTTC	CASSEFGSLGINEQFF
12	TRBV7-8	NA	TRBJ1-5	NA	TGTGCCAGCAGCTTAGGTTTAGGGCCCCAGCATTTT	CASSLGLGPQHF
15	TRBV11-2	NA	TRBJ2-7	NA	TGTGCCAGCAGCTTAGATAGGAGGGTCTCCTACGAGCAGTACTTC	CASSLDRRVSYEQYF